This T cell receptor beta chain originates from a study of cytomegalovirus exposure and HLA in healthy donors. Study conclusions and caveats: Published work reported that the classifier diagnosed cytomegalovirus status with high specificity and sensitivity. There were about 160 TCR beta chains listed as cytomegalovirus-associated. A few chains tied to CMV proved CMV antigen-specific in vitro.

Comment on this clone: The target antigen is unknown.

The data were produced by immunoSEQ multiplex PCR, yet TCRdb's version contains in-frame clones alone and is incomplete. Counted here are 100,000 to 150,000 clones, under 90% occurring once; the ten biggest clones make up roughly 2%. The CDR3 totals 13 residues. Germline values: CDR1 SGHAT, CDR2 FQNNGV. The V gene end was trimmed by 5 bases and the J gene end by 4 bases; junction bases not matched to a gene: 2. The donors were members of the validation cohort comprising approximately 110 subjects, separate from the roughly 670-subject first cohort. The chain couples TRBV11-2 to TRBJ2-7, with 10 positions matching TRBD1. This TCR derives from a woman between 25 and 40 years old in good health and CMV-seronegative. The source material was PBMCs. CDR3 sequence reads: CASSRQGAYEQYF. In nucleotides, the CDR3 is TGTGCCAGCAGCCGACAGGGGGCTTACGAGCAGTACTTC. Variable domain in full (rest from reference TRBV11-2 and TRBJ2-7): EAGVAQSPRYKIIEKRQSVAFWCNPISGHATLYWYQQILGQGPKLLIQFQNNGVVDDSQLPKDRFSAERLKGVDSTLKIQPAKLEDSAVYLCASSRQGAYEQYFGPGTRLTVT.